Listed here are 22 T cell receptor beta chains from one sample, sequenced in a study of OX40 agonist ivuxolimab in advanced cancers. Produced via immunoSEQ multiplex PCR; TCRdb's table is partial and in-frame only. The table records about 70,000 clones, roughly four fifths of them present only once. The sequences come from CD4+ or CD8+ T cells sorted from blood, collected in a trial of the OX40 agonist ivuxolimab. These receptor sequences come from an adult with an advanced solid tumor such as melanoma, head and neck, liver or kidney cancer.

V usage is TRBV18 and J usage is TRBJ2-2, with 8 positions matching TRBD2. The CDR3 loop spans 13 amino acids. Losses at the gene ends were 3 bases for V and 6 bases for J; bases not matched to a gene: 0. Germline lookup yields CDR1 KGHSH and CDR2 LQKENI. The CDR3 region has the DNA TGTGCCAGCTCACCGGGACTAGCCGGGGAGCTGTTTTTT. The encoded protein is CASSPGLAGELFF.

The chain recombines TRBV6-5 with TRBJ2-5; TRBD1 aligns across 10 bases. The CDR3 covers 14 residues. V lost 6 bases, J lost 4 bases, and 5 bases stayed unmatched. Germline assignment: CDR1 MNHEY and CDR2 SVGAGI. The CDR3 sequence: CASSSTGGRETQYF. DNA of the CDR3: TGTGCCAGCAGCTCGACAGGGGGCAGAGAGACCCAGTACTTC.

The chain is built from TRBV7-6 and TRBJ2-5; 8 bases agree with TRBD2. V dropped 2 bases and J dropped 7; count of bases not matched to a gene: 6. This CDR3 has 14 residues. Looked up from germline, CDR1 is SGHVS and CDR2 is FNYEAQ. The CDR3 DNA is TGTGCCAGCAGCTTAAGCGGGAGCATCGGGACCCAGTACTTC. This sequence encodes CASSLSGSIGTQYF.

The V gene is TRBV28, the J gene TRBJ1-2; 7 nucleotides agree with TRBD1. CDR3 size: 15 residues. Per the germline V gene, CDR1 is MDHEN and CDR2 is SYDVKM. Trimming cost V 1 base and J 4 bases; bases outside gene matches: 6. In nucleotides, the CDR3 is TGTGCCAGCAGTTTATTGGGACGGGACAGCTATGGCTACACCTTC. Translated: CASSLLGRDSYGYTF.

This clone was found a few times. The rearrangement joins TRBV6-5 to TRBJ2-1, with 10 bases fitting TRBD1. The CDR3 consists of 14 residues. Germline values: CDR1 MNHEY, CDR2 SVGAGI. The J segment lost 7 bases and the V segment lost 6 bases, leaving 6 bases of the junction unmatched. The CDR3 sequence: CASRPGQGTNEQFF. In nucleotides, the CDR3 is TGTGCCAGCAGGCCGGGACAGGGGACAAATGAGCAGTTCTTC.

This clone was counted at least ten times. The CDR3 region is CASSKTRAGTDNQPQHF. The CDR3 bases are TGTGCCAGCAGCAAAACCCGAGCCGGGACAGACAATCAGCCCCAGCATTTT. This chain links TRBV21-1 with TRBJ1-5; the D call in the table, TRBD1, was not verified against the DNA. TRBV21-1 is a known pseudogene. The CDR3 has 17 residues.

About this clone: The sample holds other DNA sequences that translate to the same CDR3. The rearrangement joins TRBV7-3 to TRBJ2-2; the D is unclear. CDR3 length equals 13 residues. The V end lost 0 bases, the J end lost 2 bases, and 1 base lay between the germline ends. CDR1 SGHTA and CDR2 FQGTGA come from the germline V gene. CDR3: CASSLTNTGELFF. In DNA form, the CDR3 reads TGTGCCAGCAGCTTAACAAACACCGGGGAGCTGTTTTTT.

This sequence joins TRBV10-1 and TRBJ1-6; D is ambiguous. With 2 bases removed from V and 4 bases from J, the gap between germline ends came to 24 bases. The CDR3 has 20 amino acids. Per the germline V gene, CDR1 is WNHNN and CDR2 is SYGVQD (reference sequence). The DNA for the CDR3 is TGCGCCAGCAGTGAGGCTTCCTGCGGGGAAGGAGTTTTATATAATTCACCCCTCCACTTT. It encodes CASSEASCGEGVLYNSPLHF.

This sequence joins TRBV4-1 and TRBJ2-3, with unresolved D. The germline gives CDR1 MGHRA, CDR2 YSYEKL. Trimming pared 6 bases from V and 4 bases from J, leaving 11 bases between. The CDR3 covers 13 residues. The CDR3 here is CASSPGRPDTQYF. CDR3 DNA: TGCGCCAGCAGTCCCGGCCGCCCAGATACGCAGTATTTT.

The DNA for the CDR3 is TGTGCCAGCAGCTTAGGAGGGAGAGAGGTGAGCAATCAGCCCCAGCATTTT. Translating it yields CASSLGGREVSNQPQHF. V and J are TRBV7-3 and TRBJ1-5; D is ambiguous. The V gene lost 2 bases and the J gene lost 1 base, with 15 bases spanning the gap. Germline V lookup: CDR1 SGHTA, CDR2 FQGTGA. This CDR3 is built from 17 residues.

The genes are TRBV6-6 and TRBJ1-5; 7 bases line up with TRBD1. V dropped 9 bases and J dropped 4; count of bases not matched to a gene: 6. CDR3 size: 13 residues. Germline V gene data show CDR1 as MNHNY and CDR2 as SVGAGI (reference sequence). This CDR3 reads CASLRDRNQPQHF. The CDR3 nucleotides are TGTGCCAGTCTCCGGGACAGAAATCAGCCCCAGCATTTT.

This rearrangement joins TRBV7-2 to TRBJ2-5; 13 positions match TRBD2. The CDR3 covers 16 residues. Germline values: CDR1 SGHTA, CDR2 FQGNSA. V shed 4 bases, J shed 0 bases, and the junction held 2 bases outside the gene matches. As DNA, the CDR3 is TGTGCCAGCAGCTGGACTAGCGGGGGTTACCAAGAGACCCAGTACTTC. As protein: CASSWTSGGYQETQYF.

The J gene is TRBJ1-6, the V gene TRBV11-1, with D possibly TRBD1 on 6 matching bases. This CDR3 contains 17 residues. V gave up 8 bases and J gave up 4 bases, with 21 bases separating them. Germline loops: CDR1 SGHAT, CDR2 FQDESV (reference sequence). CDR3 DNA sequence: TGTGCCAGCGGGTCGGTGCTACAGGGCCAATATAATTCACCCCTCCACTTT. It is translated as CASGSVLQGQYNSPLHF.

The CDR3 loop reads CASSQVTGGVFVNEQFF. In nucleotides, the CDR3 is TGCGCCAGCAGCCAAGTCACGGGGGGGGTTTTTGTCAATGAGCAGTTCTTC. The rearrangement links TRBV4-1 to TRBJ2-1; 8 nucleotides line up with TRBD2. CDR1 is MGHRA and CDR2 is YSYEKL in the germline V gene. The CDR3 runs to 17 residues. V gave up 1 base and J gave up 6 bases; unmatched junction bases: 11.

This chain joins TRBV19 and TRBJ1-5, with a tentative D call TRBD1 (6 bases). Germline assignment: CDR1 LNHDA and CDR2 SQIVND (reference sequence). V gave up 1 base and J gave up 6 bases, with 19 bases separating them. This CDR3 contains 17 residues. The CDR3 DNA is TGTGCCAGTAGTATAGGGCCCAGGGGCGCGCAGGCTCAGCCCCAGCATTTT. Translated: CASSIGPRGAQAQPQHF.

The CDR3 DNA is TGTGCCAGTCGATATACTCCCGGCGAGCAGTTCTTC. This codes for CASRYTPGEQFF. J is TRBJ2-1 and V is TRBV2, with D unresolved. CDR3 size: 12 residues. Per the germline V gene, CDR1 is SNHLY and CDR2 is FYNNEI. Trimming cost V 9 bases and J 10 bases, with 16 bases left between them.

The CDR3 protein is CASSLSATSSYEQYF. CDR3 bases: TGTGCCAGCAGTTTATCGGCTACTAGCTCCTACGAGCAGTACTTC. This sequence joins TRBV28 and TRBJ2-7; D perhaps matches TRBD2 (5 bases). Germline-derived CDR1 and CDR2 are MDHEN and SYDVKM. Trimming cost V 1 base and J 0 bases, with 10 bases left between them. This CDR3 is 15 amino acids long. The full variable domain, its missing parts supplied by reference TRBV28 and TRBJ2-7, is DVKVTQSSRYLVKRTGEKVFLECVQDMDHENMFWYRQDPGLGLRLIYFSYDVKMKEKGDIPEGYSVSREKKERFSLILESASTNQTSMYLCASSLSATSSYEQYFGPGTRLTVT.

Here the CDR3 reads CASSLAPALAGGTYEQYF. For the CDR3, the DNA is TGCGCCAGCAGCTTGGCTCCCGCACTAGCGGGGGGAACCTACGAGCAGTACTTC. The rearrangement joins TRBV5-1 to TRBJ2-7, with 12 bases lining up with TRBD2. The V and J ends lost 0 bases and 2 bases, in that order; junction bases with no gene match: 9. The germline CDR1 and CDR2 sequences are SGHRS and YFSETQ. The CDR3 has 18 residues.

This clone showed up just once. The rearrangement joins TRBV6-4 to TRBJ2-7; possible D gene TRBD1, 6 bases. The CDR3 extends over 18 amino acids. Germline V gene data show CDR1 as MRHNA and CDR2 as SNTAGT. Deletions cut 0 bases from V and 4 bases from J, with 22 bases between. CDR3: CASSDSPHREPWSYEQYF. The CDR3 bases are TGTGCCAGCAGTGACTCCCCTCACAGGGAACCGTGGTCTTACGAGCAGTACTTC.

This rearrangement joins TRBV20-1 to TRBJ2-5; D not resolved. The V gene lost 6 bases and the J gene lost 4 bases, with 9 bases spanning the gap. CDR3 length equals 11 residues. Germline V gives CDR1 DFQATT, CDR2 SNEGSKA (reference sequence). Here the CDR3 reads CSALEVETQYF. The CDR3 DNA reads TGCAGTGCCCTAGAGGTAGAGACCCAGTACTTC.

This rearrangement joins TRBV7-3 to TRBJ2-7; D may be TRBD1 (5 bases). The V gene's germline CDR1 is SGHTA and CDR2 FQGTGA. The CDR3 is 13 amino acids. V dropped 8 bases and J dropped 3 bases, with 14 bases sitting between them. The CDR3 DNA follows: TGTGCCAGCGTGGTGTCAGGGAACTACGAGCAGTACTTC. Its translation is CASVVSGNYEQYF. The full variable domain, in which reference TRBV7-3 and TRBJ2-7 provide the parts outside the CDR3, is GAGVSQTPSNKVTEKGKYVELRCDPISGHTALYWYRQSLGQGPEFLIYFQGTGAADDSGLPNDRFFAVRPEGSVSTLKIQRTERGDSAVYLCASVVSGNYEQYFGPGTRLTVT.

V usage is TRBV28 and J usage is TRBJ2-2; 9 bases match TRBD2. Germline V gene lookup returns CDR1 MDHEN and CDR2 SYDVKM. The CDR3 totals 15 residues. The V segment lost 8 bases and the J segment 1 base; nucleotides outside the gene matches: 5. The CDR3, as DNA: TGTGCCAGCTCGACTAGCGGATTGAACACCGGGGAGCTGTTTTTT. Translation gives CASSTSGLNTGELFF.